These T cell receptor beta chains were read from a single sample in a study of T cells expressing NK-cell markers. Reanalyzing the 5' RACE reads, TCRdb keeps one entry per CDR3 protein, without DNA. This sample contains 250,000 to 300,000 distinct CDR3 sequences. Sample: blood T cells: a sorted CD56 or NKG2C T cell subset, CD4+ or CD8+ T cells, or bulk PBMC T cells (not recorded which). The receptor source for this set is a man younger than 35 in good health. Each CDR3 is given with its conserved first and last residue. Each record gives: V gene, CDR3 length, J gene, CDR3 protein.

>TRBV30|13|TRBJ2-1
CAWSRDRHNEQFF
>TRBV7-2|19|TRBJ2-7
CASSWGEGSGLEVGTKQYF
>TRBV6-5|15|TRBJ1-1
CASSYSGEGVTEAFF
>TRBV20-1|15|TRBJ2-3
CSASSGLGFLDTQYF
>TRBV4-2|16|TRBJ2-1
CASSLAGGRGINEQFF
>TRBV20-1|13|TRBJ2-1
CSASGEGGNEQFF
>TRBV20-1|14|TRBJ1-6
CSASQGQINSPLHF
>TRBV12-3/TRBV12-4|14|TRBJ1-5
CASSLGGEFQPQHF
>TRBV5-1|16|TRBJ2-2
CASSLVPRGNTGELFF
>TRBV7-6|20|TRBJ2-7
CASSFLFGQGSSSVINEQYF
>TRBV12-3/TRBV12-4|14|TRBJ1-3
CASKTYFSGNTIYF
>TRBV3-1|17|TRBJ2-1
CASSQDQVIAAYNEQFF
>TRBV9|13|TRBJ1-2
CASSARQDYGYTF
>TRBV11-2|13|TRBJ2-7
CASSGGGVYEQYF
>TRBV11-2|15|TRBJ2-7
CASSLPSEGFYEQYF
>TRBV6-1|13|TRBJ2-7
CASSEVQSYEQYF
>TRBV7-2|14|TRBJ2-7
CASSPGGPKAEQYF